This TCR beta chain was recovered during a study of cytomegalovirus exposure and HLA in healthy donors. This PCR relied on a set of 60 Vbeta primers and 13 Jbeta primers. Data came from immunoSEQ multiplex PCR; TCRdb stores just in-frame clones and leaves some out. The sample table includes about 51,000 clones. The CDR3 has 14 amino acids. Germline V gives CDR1 SGHRS, CDR2 YFSETQ. V lost 3 bases to trimming and J lost 0 bases; unmatched junction nucleotides: 2. Notes on this clone: The antigen is undetermined.

Regarding the study as a whole: Three chains linked to CMV were shown in vitro to be specific for CMV antigens. Later analysis identified a missense DCLRE1C variant that was linked to TCR beta V- and J-gene trimming.

The specimen was PBMCs. This chain uses TRBV5-1 with TRBJ2-7; TRBD1 matches at 8 bases. This sequence originates from a man aged 35 to 55 in good health and CMV-seropositive. The CDR3, as DNA: TGCGCCAGCAGCTCGACAGGGGCCTCCTACGAGCAGTACTTC. It yields the protein CASSSTGASYEQYF.